This TCR beta chain was observed in a study of vaccination and CD4 T cells after COVID-19 (dated by TCRdb to between 2021 and 2024). General notes on the study: In the convalescent cohort there were six males and four females, among whom were two Hispanic individuals, seven Caucasians, two Asians and one multiracial person. The cultures were stimulated with overlapping spike peptide pools from SARS-CoV-2 and from the common cold coronaviruses HCoV-NL63, HCoV-OC43 and HCoV-229E. Control cultures used a CEFX viral epitope pool as positive control, an HIV-1 Nef peptide pool as negative control, or no peptide. Post-vaccine blood samples were taken a median of approximately 70 days after the second vaccine dose, with a range of 14 to 241 days. The spike-specific CD4+ TCR repertoire was compared before and after mRNA vaccination in approximately ten COVID-19 convalescent patients and a handful of infection-naive healthy vaccine recipients. Post-COVID blood samples from convalescent patients were collected a median of around 100 days after diagnosis, with a range of 35 to 161 days. Each participant got two doses of either the Pfizer-BioNTech BNT162b2 vaccine (n=8) or the Moderna mRNA-1273 vaccine (n=2). The paper's findings and limits, for the study overall: Among the post-vaccine SARS-CoV-2-reactive clones in convalescent patients, a median about 87% showed up only after vaccination, which suggests vaccine-specific priming. Relatively few convalescent patients were included in the study, and early timepoints after natural infection were not analyzed. An increase in the median number of SARS-CoV-2-reactive clonotypes from around 20 after infection to roughly 39 after vaccination was observed, but the change was not found to be significant. Of the vaccine-specific clones in convalescent patients, 304 of 307, or nearly all, reacted only to SARS-CoV-2 spike and did not cross-react with common cold coronaviruses.

The library was prepared using PCR. At the Johns Hopkins FTIC core, DNA from the cultured CD4+ T cells underwent TCR sequencing with the Oncomine TCR Beta short-read assay. The QIAamp micro DNA kit was used to extract genomic DNA from the cultured CD4+ T cells. Oncomine TCR Beta libraries from cultured CD4+ T cells were pooled using unique dual indexes and sequenced on an Illumina iSeq 100. Per the source publication's procedure: Non-productive sequences were removed, and CDR3s not starting with C, not ending with F or W, or shorter than 7 amino acids were discarded. The MANAFEST web application identified antigen-specific clonotypes by comparing peptide-stimulated wells against reference wells and other culture wells. For a clone to be called positive, the clone needed an FDR below 0.05, an odds ratio above 5, and a productive frequency above 0.1% in at least two of three replicate wells. Cross-reactive clonotypes were defined as significantly expanded in both SARS-CoV-2 spike wells and at least one common cold coronavirus spike condition. Using R version 3.6.1, CDR3 homology was evaluated through Levenshtein distances (stringdist) along with unrooted phylogenetic trees (ape). TCRdb passed the public sequencing reads through fastp at Q25 and MiXCR, retaining productive beta sequences. Each CDR3 protein gets just one entry, which takes the most common genes and DNA from the rows behind it. TCRdb's processing, not the authors', yielded these V and J calls. For this sample there are tens of thousands of distinct CDR3 sequences; around 45% appear just once. The leading ten clones occupy about a fifth of the sample.

The treatment or condition tag for this specimen amounts to: approximately 10-day PBMC culture with coronavirus spike peptide pools or control peptides (ViraFEST assay). The ViraFEST assay, used in the study, expanded antigen-specific T cells with peptide pools and then identified the expanded clonotypes through TCR sequencing. Negative nucleocapsid antibody tests before and after vaccination confirmed that the healthy vaccine recipients had no prior SARS-CoV-2 infection. Each well held 2.1 million or so PBMCs cultured in IMDM containing around 5% human AB serum and 9 to 10 IU/ml IL-2, with about 10 ug/ml peptide pools added. On days 3 and 7, half of the culture medium was replaced with fresh IL-2-containing medium. CD4+ T cells were isolated after about 10 days of culture through negative selection using the EasySep CD4+ T cell isolation kit. PBMCs were separated from whole blood using Ficoll-Paque Plus gradient centrifugation and then either used fresh or cryopreserved at -140C. In general, triplicate wells were set up for every culture condition.

On this clonotype itself: There is no known antigen for this receptor. Base quality data are lacking; no much larger clone is found one base away.

Including cysteine and phenylalanine, the CDR3 has 14 amino acids. The entry retains the CDR3 DNA only, 42 bases that are in frame from base 1. V is shortened by 2 bases, J by 7 bases, and the region joining them spans 14 bases. Sequencing used CD4+ T cells from blood, cultured in vitro, obtained before SARS-CoV-2 vaccination. The V and J segments used are TRBV12-3 or TRBV12-4 and TRBJ1-1, with the D gene not confidently named. The sequence came from a human donor who received a COVID-19 vaccine. For the CDR3, the sequence is CASSLNGAEDEAFF. The nucleotide sequence reads as follows: TGTGCCAGCAGTTTAAATGGTGCGGAGGATGAAGCTTTCTTT.